This T cell receptor beta chain was profiled in a study of spatial heterogeneity in lung cancer. The overall study: Beta-chain sequences were consistently detected more often than alpha-chain sequences. Study outcomes and limitations: Blood carried ubiquitous expanded tumor TCRs more at resection than follow-up.

Per the germline V gene, CDR1 is DFQATT and CDR2 is SNEGSKA (reference sequence). There are 15 residues in the CDR3. V was pared by 3 bases and J by 1 base, with 15 bases between. This clonotype was counted only a few times. As yet, its antigen is unknown. The time point is: sample taken at primary tumor resection. Unsorted samples of tumor, nontumor lung or frozen PBMC had their whole RNA sequenced. A total of approximately 70 untreated early-stage non-small cell lung cancer patients served as donors. Unique molecular identifiers tagged every individual TCR cDNA molecule. TCRdb re-derived calls from the 5' RACE reads in MiXCR, one entry per CDR3 protein. The sample lists tens of thousands of distinct CDR3 sequences, 10% to 15% seen once, with about 38% in the top ten.

This sample comprised PBMCs, obtained at surgery. The chain employs TRBV20-1 and TRBJ1-2; D gene uncertain. The sequence came from a male donor with early-stage non-small cell lung cancer. CDR3 residues: CSASLAARGNYGYTF. CDR3 DNA: TGCAGTGCTAGTTTGGCCGCCCGGGGTAACTATGGCTACACCTTC.